Presented here are 3 T cell receptor beta chains from one specimen sequenced in a study of blood T cell repertoires in COVID-19 (dated by TCRdb to about 2020). Receptors were amplified or captured by the immunoSEQ multiplex PCR assay. The source is immuneACCESS, and TCRdb retained only in-frame sequences with V and J called. Part of the clones is not carried over; for the studies checked, unresolved V genes explain less than half of this, and the remainder is unexplained. The sample table records more than 95,000 clones; approximately 84% of these occur just once. The leading ten clones occupy around 7.6% of the sample. The specimen sequenced was peripheral blood. These receptors were obtained from a man aged 65 to 85 with active or convalescent COVID-19.

The V and J genes are TRBV6-5 and TRBJ2-1, with D maybe TRBD2 (6 bases). Germline CDR1 reads MNHEY; CDR2 reads SVGAGI. V shed 6 bases and J shed 6 bases, with 15 bases lying between them. CDR3 length: 14 residues. For the CDR3, the DNA is TGTGCCAGCAGGTCGACTAGTCTTGGCAATGAGCAGTTCTTC. Its translation: CASRSTSLGNEQFF.

A few counts support this clone. The chain links TRBV3-1 (or the pseudogene TRBV3-2) to TRBJ2-2; D is unresolved. The V and J ends lost 8 bases and 5 bases respectively, with 6 bases between them. The CDR3 is 11 residues long. Germline lookup yields CDR1 LGHDT and CDR2 YNNKEL (reference sequence). Here the CDR3 reads CASAQTGELFF. The CDR3 DNA is TGTGCCAGCGCACAGACCGGGGAGCTGTTTTTT.

CDR3 protein: CASSVVADYGYTF. CDR3 coding DNA: TGTGCCAGCAGCGTAGTGGCAGACTATGGCTACACCTTC. This rearrangement joins TRBV9 to TRBJ1-2; D gene uncertain. Trimming removed 0 bases from V and 3 bases from J, with 6 bases in between. The length of the CDR3 is 13 residues. Germline CDR1 and CDR2: SGDLS and YYNGEE.